These 10 T cell receptor beta chains originate from one sample sequenced in a study of blood T cell repertoires in COVID-19. The data were produced by immunoSEQ multiplex PCR, yet TCRdb's version contains in-frame clones alone and is incomplete. Of tens of thousands of clones listed, around four fifths were seen once; the top ten hold roughly 12%. Sequencing input: peripheral blood. The origin of the receptors is a human donor in a cohort sampled during active COVID-19.

In DNA form, the CDR3 reads TGTGCCAGTACCGACCTAGCGGGCCCGGGGGCGCCCCAGCATTTT. Its protein product is CASTDLAGPGAPQHF. This chain joins TRBV19 and TRBJ1-5, with TRBD1 as a possible D gene (6 bases). CDR3 length: 15 residues. V was clipped by 7 bases and J by 9 bases, with 22 bases between them. Germline V gives CDR1 LNHDA, CDR2 SQIVND (reference sequence).

Comments on this clone: At one boundary the junction diverges from the germline segment, which might be a read error. This chain uses TRBV2 with TRBJ2-1; 8 bases are shared with TRBD2. This CDR3 region has 12 residues. Germline assignment: CDR1 SNHLY and CDR2 FYNNEI. This chain's CDR3 is CASSEGLALRFF. The CDR3, as DNA: TGTGCCAGCAGCGAAGGACTAGCTCTGCGGTTCTTC.

V is TRBV5-5 and J is TRBJ2-1; weak D call: TRBD2 (5 bases). Germline V lookup: CDR1 SGHKS, CDR2 YYEKEE (reference sequence). There are 15 residues in the CDR3. Trimming removed 0 bases at V and 7 bases at J, with 14 bases between. CDR3: CASSLVLARINEQFF. The CDR3 nucleotides are TGTGCCAGCAGCTTGGTTCTAGCCAGAATAAATGAGCAGTTCTTC.

The genes are TRBV2 and TRBJ2-3; possible D gene TRBD1, 6 bases. Between the trimmed V and J ends, which lost 8 bases and 7 bases, there was a span of 16 bases. The CDR3 covers 13 residues. Germline-derived CDR1 and CDR2 are SNHLY and FYNNEI. The CDR3 DNA reads as TGTGCCAGCGGGTCGACAGGAACAAATACGCAGTATTTT. It translates to CASGSTGTNTQYF.

This clone was picked up a small number of times. The chain links TRBV12-2 to TRBJ1-3. TRBV12-2 is listed as a pseudogene. The CDR3 has 16 residues. CDR3 amino acids: CASRSEESRPGNTIYF. In DNA form, the CDR3 reads TGTGCAAGTCGTTCCGAAGAGTCCCGCCCTGGAAACACCATATATTTT.

The CDR3 sequence: CASSSGQPNEKLFF. CDR3 bases: TGCGCCAGCTCATCGGGACAGCCTAATGAAAAACTGTTTTTT. The chain links TRBV5-1 to TRBJ1-4; 7 bases agree with TRBD1. The ends lost 7 bases at V and 3 bases at J; junction bases unmatched: 6. This CDR3 is 14 amino acids long. Germline V gene lookup returns CDR1 SGHRS and CDR2 YFSETQ.

This sequence joins TRBV9 and TRBJ1-1, with D possibly matching TRBD1 (6 bases). This CDR3 has 13 residues. The V and J ends lost 3 bases and 10 bases respectively, with 16 bases between them. Per germline, CDR1 SGDLS and CDR2 YYNGEE. The DNA of the CDR3 is TGTGCCAGCAGCGCCATAGGGGGGGCACGAGCTTTCTTT. Amino acid sequence: CASSAIGGARAFF.

Only one count was recorded for this clone. This chain joins TRBV5-1 and TRBJ2-5, with 7 positions matching TRBD1. With V trimmed by 2 bases and J by 2 bases, 15 bases remained unmatched. The CDR3 is 18 amino acids. Germline values: CDR1 SGHRS, CDR2 YFSETQ. This chain's CDR3 is CASSFTDAGTANQETQYF. CDR3 DNA: TGCGCCAGCAGCTTCACGGACGCCGGGACAGCTAATCAAGAGACCCAGTACTTC.

This clone was recorded a few times. V is TRBV10-3 and J is TRBJ1-6, with D perhaps matching TRBD1 (5 bases). The V gene lost 0 bases and the J gene lost 7 bases, with 10 bases spanning the gap. The CDR3 covers 15 residues. In germline, CDR1 is ENHRY, CDR2 SYGVKD. CDR3: CAISESRQRNSPLHF. As DNA, the CDR3 is TGTGCCATCAGTGAGTCGCGACAGAGAAATTCACCCCTCCACTTT.

The V and J genes are TRBV7-2 and TRBJ2-1; D unclear. CDR1 is SGHTA, CDR2 FQGNSA, per germline. The V end lost 1 base, the J end lost 0 bases, and 13 bases lay between the germline ends. The CDR3 has 17 residues. The CDR3 coding sequence is TGTGCCAGCAGCTTAGGATCCCTACGAGGCTCCTACAATGAGCAGTTCTTC. Its protein product is CASSLGSLRGSYNEQFF.